This entry describes one TCR beta chain. Its specificity is not known. Its ends do not fully match the called genes, so a read error is possible. Germline CDR1 reads SQVTM; CDR2 reads ANQGSEA. This CDR3 comprises 13 residues. One entry per CDR3 protein results from TCRdb running MiXCR on the 5' RACE reads. The sample lists around 770,000 distinct CDR3 sequences, 15% to 20% occurring once. This entry belongs to a study of CD8 T cells in ankylosing spondylitis. Whole-study results and caveats: Seemingly distinctive of ankylosing spondylitis blood was a TCR beta motif formed by eight highly homologous variants.

Sequencing was performed on blood, either unsorted or a sorted T cell fraction (not recorded which). The receptor was derived from a male donor with ankylosing spondylitis. The V and J genes are TRBV29-1 and TRBJ1-1; D not certain. CDR3 loop: CGVDREVNTEAFF. The CDR3 DNA reads as TGCGGCGTTGATAGAGAGGTGAACACTGAAGCTTTCTTT.